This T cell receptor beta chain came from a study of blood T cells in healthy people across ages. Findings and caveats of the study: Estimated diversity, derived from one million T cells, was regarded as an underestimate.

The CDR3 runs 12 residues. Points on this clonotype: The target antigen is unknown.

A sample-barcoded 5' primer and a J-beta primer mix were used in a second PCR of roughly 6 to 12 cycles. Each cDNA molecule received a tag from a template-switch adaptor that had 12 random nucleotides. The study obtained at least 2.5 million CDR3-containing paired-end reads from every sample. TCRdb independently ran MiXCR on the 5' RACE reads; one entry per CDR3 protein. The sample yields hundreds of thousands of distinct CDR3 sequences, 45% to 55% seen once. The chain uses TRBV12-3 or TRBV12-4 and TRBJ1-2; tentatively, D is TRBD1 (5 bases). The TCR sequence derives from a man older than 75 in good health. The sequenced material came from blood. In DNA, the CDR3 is TGTGCTTCCCTCCAGGGATACTATGGCTACACCTTC. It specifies CASLQGYYGYTF.